This TCR beta chain comes out of a study of response to subunit inactivated influenza vaccine. General study findings and limits: It was the authors' suggestion that each seasonal influenza vaccination recruits few new T cells.

Germline assignment: CDR1 MGHRA and CDR2 YSYEKL. V lost 0 bases and J 6 bases, leaving 15 bases between the germline ends. The CDR3 loop spans 15 amino acids. TCRdb passed the RT-PCR reads through MiXCR, listing each CDR3 protein once. The table records a few hundred thousand distinct CDR3 sequences, approximately 7.3% of them present only once. This clonotype was seen ten or more times. Its antigen is unidentified. The TCR sequence derives from a man aged 50-75 years who received an inactivated influenza vaccine. This sequence joins TRBV4-1 and TRBJ2-7; D is ambiguous. Source: PBMCs from blood, taken 23 to 25 months after vaccination. CDR3 coding DNA: TGCGCCAGCAGCCAAGATTGGAATCGACCCGCCGAGCAGTACTTC. Translating it yields CASSQDWNRPAEQYF.